This TCR beta chain was retrieved from a study of shared clonotypes between healthy human individuals. Study results and caveats: Rarefaction analysis demonstrated incomplete sorted-subset sequencing notwithstanding large depth. With a handful of donors compared, about 5% of naive CD4 clonotypes were shared. Compared with memory subsets, naive subsets generally had larger estimated richness.

It was across several immunoSEQ plates that each subset's genomic DNA was evenly split. Clones were sequenced by immunoSEQ multiplex PCR, and TCRdb holds only the in-frame ones, with some missing. The sample includes under 300,000 clones, under 80% seen only once; the top ten take over 8.5%. In its sample, this clone was seen a few times. Its specificity is unknown. CDR1 is SGDLS and CDR2 is YYNGEE in the germline V gene. This CDR3 contains 15 residues. V lost 0 bases, J lost 5 bases, and 14 bases lay in between. The sample consisted of memory CD4+ T cells sorted from blood. Described subset: CD45RA-negative fraction. V gene TRBV9 combines with J gene TRBJ2-5; D uncertain. The sequence derives from a man aged 25-45 years in good health. Written as DNA, the CDR3 is TGTGCCAGCAGCGTAGACGGGCGGCTGGTGGAGACCCAGTACTTC. It translates to CASSVDGRLVETQYF.